What follows are 7 T cell receptor beta chains derived from one specimen sequenced in a study of Ad26.COV2.S vaccination and SARS-CoV-2 variants. Described treatment: over 15 received Ad26.COV2.S at low or high dose, single or two shots; 5 received placebo; per-sample allocation not given. Day 63 following the first vaccine or placebo injection was when the samples were taken. The protocol was immunoSEQ multiplex PCR, while the TCRdb copy is restricted to in-frame clones and leaves out a portion. The table shows 380,000 or so clones, with about four fifths occurring only once. The material sequenced was peripheral blood, taken in a trial of Ad26.COV2.S vaccine versus placebo. These receptors were obtained from a person between 18 and 65 years old who received the Ad26.COV2.S COVID-19 vaccine or a placebo.

Note on this clone: Other nucleotide sequences from this sample produce the same CDR3. V usage is TRBV5-6 and J usage is TRBJ2-6, with no clear D. Trimming cost V 0 bases and J 0 bases, with 4 bases left between them. The CDR3 runs to 15 residues. Germline V CDR1 and CDR2: SGHDT, YYEEEE. The CDR3 sequence is CASSLVGSGANVLTF. CDR3 bases: TGTGCCAGCAGCTTGGTAGGCTCTGGGGCCAACGTCCTGACTTTC.

The chain joins TRBV6-5 to TRBJ1-6; D gene ambiguous. The germline V and J ends were trimmed by 4 bases and 7 bases, with 11 bases remaining between them. Germline V gene lookup returns CDR1 MNHEY and CDR2 SVGAGI. There are 14 residues in the CDR3. CDR3 protein: CASSWLQENSPLHF. CDR3 sequence (DNA): TGTGCCAGCAGTTGGTTACAAGAGAATTCACCCCTCCACTTT.

The chain carries TRBV6-5 and TRBJ1-3; TRBD1 matches 10 bases. This CDR3 is built from 14 residues. J gave up 3 bases and V 6 bases, and 2 bases lay outside the gene matches. In germline, CDR1 is MNHEY, CDR2 SVGAGI. This CDR3 reads CASRDRGYGNTIYF. The CDR3 DNA reads as TGTGCCAGCAGGGACAGGGGGTATGGAAACACCATATATTTT.

This clone occurred once. The gene calls are TRBV7-2 and TRBJ2-5; tentative D call: TRBD2 (5 bases). CDR3 length: 13 amino acids. The V gene lost 5 bases and the J gene lost 0 bases, with 7 bases spanning the gap. Germline V CDR1 and CDR2: SGHTA, FQGNSA. The DNA of the CDR3 is TGTGCCAGCAGCGCGGACTACCAAGAGACCCAGTACTTC. This translates into CASSADYQETQYF.

The chain combines TRBV19 with TRBJ2-1, with TRBD1 matching over 7 bases. After removal of 6 bases from V and 4 bases from J, the junction contained 6 bases not matched to a gene. The V gene's germline CDR1 is LNHDA and CDR2 SQIVND (reference sequence). This CDR3 is 14 amino acids long. This chain's CDR3 is CASSLDRVYNEQFF. The CDR3, as DNA: TGTGCCAGTAGCCTTGACAGGGTTTACAATGAGCAGTTCTTC. Looking up the rest from reference TRBV19 and TRBJ2-1 gives the full variable domain: DGGITQSPKYLFRKEGQNVTLSCEQNLNHDAMYWYRQDPGQGLRLIYYSQIVNDFQKGDIAEGYSVSREKKESFPLTVTSAQKNPTAFYLCASSLDRVYNEQFFGPGTRLTVL.

This clone came up once. The V call is TRBV14, the J call TRBJ1-2; D unresolved. CDR3 size: 13 residues. Trimming pared 1 base from V and 6 bases from J, leaving 9 bases between. Germline CDR1 SGHDN, CDR2 FVKESK. CDR3 bases: TGTGCCAGCAGCCAAGTAGCCAGGCATGGCTACACCTTC. Translation gives CASSQVARHGYTF. The whole variable domain, filled in from reference TRBV14 and TRBJ1-2, reads EAGVTQFPSHSVIEKGQTVTLRCDPISGHDNLYWYRRVMGKEIKFLLHFVKESKQDESGMPNNRFLAERTGGTYSTLKVQPAELEDSGVYFCASSQVARHGYTFGSGTRLTVV.

The chain links TRBV7-2 to TRBJ2-3; D might be TRBD2 (7 bases). The V end lost 1 base, the J end lost 5 bases, and 19 bases lay between the germline ends. This CDR3 comprises 17 residues. The germline V gene has CDR1 SGHTA and CDR2 FQGNSA. CDR3 residues: CASSLEQGLLSLDTQYF. CDR3 DNA: TGTGCCAGCAGCTTAGAACAGGGACTATTATCTTTAGATACGCAGTATTTT.